The 8 T cell receptor beta chains presented below share a single source sample, sequenced in a study of HIV-infected patients and healthy controls. Follow-up blood was drawn about 14 weeks, roughly three months, after antiretroviral therapy began. The repertoire came from unfractionated whole blood and reflected all unsorted peripheral T cells. Alpha and beta constant-region primers primed reverse transcription of about 470 ng RNA. Alpha and beta chain libraries were made separately by chain-specific third strand synthesis with multiplexing indices. TCRdb ran MiXCR on the 5' RACE reads and lists one entry per CDR3 protein. The table has several thousand distinct CDR3 sequences, more than 6.5% seen once. The sequences come from blood, collected during antiretroviral therapy. Receptors originate from an adult with HIV infection.

This clonotype is classed as medium-sized. J is TRBJ2-7 and V is TRBV27, with 8 positions matching TRBD1. This CDR3 has 14 residues. The ends lost 5 bases at V and 2 bases at J; junction bases unmatched: 5. Germline assignment: CDR1 MNHEY and CDR2 SMNVEV (reference sequence). CDR3 loop: CASSPKGQAYEQYF. The CDR3 DNA follows: TGTGCCAGCAGTCCTAAGGGACAGGCCTACGAGCAGTACTTC.

This clonotype was recorded many times. The genes are TRBV20-1 and TRBJ1-2, with D uncertain. The V end lost 3 bases, the J end lost 4 bases, and 9 bases lay between the germline ends. From germline, CDR1 is DFQATT and CDR2 SNEGSKA (reference sequence). The CDR3 covers 12 residues. CDR3 sequence: CSARPELYGYTF. As DNA, the CDR3 is TGCAGTGCTAGGCCGGAACTCTATGGCTACACCTTC.

Ten or more counts support this clonotype. V and J are TRBV5-5 and TRBJ2-7, with 9 bases aligning to TRBD1. CDR3 length equals 14 residues. J was trimmed by 2 bases and V by 4 bases; bases with no gene match: 4. Germline CDR1 SGHKS, CDR2 YYEKEE (reference sequence). CDR3 nucleotides: TGTGCCAGCAGCGTACAGGGGGCCCCCTACGAGCAGTACTTC. It translates to CASSVQGAPYEQYF. Combining the CDR3 with reference TRBV5-5 and TRBJ2-7 gives the whole variable domain DAGVTQSPTHLIKTRGQQVTLRCSPISGHKSVSWYQQVLGQGPQFIFQYYEKEERGRGNFPDRFSARQFPNYSSELNVNALLLGDSALYLCASSVQGAPYEQYFGPGTRLTVT.

This clonotype occurred many times. The gene calls are TRBV2 and TRBJ2-7; D assignment may be TRBD1 or TRBD2 (5 bases each). The germline V and J ends were trimmed by 7 bases and 5 bases, with 18 bases remaining between them. CDR3 length equals 14 residues. From germline, CDR1 is SNHLY and CDR2 FYNNEI. The CDR3 loop is CASILGTGRNEQYF. CDR3 coding DNA: TGTGCCAGCATCCTTGGGACGGGCCGCAACGAGCAGTACTTC.

This clonotype came up many times. The chain employs TRBV12-3 or TRBV12-4 and TRBJ2-1, with TRBD2 identical over 14 bases. Trimming at V came to 5 bases and at J to 6 bases, leaving 6 bases not matched to a gene. This CDR3 has 16 residues. The chain's CDR3 is CASSLRLAGGLNEQFF. The CDR3 DNA sequence: TGTGCCAGCAGTCTCCGACTAGCGGGGGGGCTCAATGAGCAGTTCTTC.

By share, this clonotype counts as medium-sized. V is TRBV7-2 and J is TRBJ2-7, with D possibly TRBD1 on 6 matching bases. Per the germline V gene, CDR1 is SGHTA and CDR2 is FQGNSA. The CDR3 is made up of 12 amino acids. V was shortened by 5 bases and J by 4 bases, with 9 bases between the two germline ends. The CDR3 DNA sequence: TGTGCCAGCAGCCGGCAGGGGTACGAGCAGTACTTC. It is translated as CASSRQGYEQYF.

This clonotype occurred many times. The chain couples TRBV29-1 to TRBJ2-3; D perhaps matches TRBD2 (6 bases). V gave up 4 bases and J gave up 0 bases, with 8 bases separating them. The CDR3 runs 13 residues. The germline gives CDR1 SQVTM, CDR2 ANQGSEA. This CDR3 reads CSVVGTSTDTQYF. CDR3 in DNA: TGCAGCGTTGTGGGGACTAGCACAGATACGCAGTATTTT.

This chain connects TRBV7-9 to TRBJ1-1, with D unclear. The CDR3 length is 15 residues. The germline V and J ends were trimmed by 4 bases and 3 bases, with 15 bases remaining between them. From germline, CDR1 is SEHNR and CDR2 FQNEAQ (reference sequence). The CDR3 sequence is CASSSTVFPHTEAFF. In DNA, the CDR3 is TGTGCCAGCAGCTCCACAGTCTTTCCACACACTGAAGCTTTCTTT.